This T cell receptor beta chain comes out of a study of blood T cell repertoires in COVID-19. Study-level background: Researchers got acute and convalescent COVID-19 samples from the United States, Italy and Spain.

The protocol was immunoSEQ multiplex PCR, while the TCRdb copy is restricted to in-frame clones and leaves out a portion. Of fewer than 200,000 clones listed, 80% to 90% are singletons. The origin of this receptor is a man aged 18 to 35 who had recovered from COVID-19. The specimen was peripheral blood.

CDR3 residues: CASARAGETEAFF. The DNA of the CDR3 is TGTGCCAGTGCCCGGGCAGGGGAGACTGAAGCTTTCTTT. This chain links TRBV6-5 with TRBJ1-1, with a weak D call TRBD1 (6 bases). The CDR3 has 13 amino acids. V lost 9 bases and J 5 bases, leaving 16 bases between the germline ends. CDR1 and CDR2 from the germline V gene are MNHEY and SVGAGI.